The rows below give T cell receptor beta chains drawn from one sample of a study of spatial heterogeneity in lung cancer. MiXCR was run by TCRdb on the 5' RACE reads, yielding one entry per CDR3 protein. This table has approximately 43,000 distinct CDR3 sequences, roughly a tenth appearing once. The source was PBMCs, collected at follow-up. These receptors were collected from a female donor with early-stage non-small cell lung cancer. Both conserved end residues are part of each CDR3. Each record gives: V gene, CDR3 protein.

TRBV28 CASSSLDQAAYNEQFF
TRBV20-1 CSARQEGTADTEAFF
TRBV10-3 CAITGNKGALGYEQYF
TRBV19 CASSTPGMNTEAFF
TRBV3-1 CASSQVDSYGYTF
TRBV5-4 CASSLRGHQETQYF
TRBV14 CASSPGQGDEQYF
TRBV19 CATKLGTSGPAATQYF
TRBV5-1 CASSLGVEGRADTQYF
TRBV7-2 CASSSLAGDYGYTF
TRBV2 CASSPPAHEQYF
TRBV4-3 CASSQDPRGPRSGANVLTF
TRBV5-1 CASSPSPDNEQFF
TRBV29-1 CSVRRDRVAGEQFF